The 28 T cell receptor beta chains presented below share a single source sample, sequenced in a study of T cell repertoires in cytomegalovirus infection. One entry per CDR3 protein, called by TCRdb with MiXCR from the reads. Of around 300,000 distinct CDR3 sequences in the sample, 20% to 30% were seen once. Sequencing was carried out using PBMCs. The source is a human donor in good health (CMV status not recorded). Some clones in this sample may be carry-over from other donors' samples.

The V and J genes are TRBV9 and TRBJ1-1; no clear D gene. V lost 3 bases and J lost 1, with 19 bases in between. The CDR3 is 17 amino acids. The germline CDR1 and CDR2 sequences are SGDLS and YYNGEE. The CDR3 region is CASSGSGLSGRNTEAFF. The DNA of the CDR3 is TGTGCCAGCAGCGGTAGCGGACTCTCGGGTAGGAACACTGAAGCTTTCTTT.

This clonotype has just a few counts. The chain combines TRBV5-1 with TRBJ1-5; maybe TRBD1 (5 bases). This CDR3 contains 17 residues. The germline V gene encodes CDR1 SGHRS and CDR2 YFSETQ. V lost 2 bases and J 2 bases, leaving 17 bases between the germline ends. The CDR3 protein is CASSLDPSGDGNQPQHF. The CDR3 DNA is TGCGCCAGCAGCTTAGATCCCTCGGGGGATGGCAATCAGCCCCAGCATTTT.

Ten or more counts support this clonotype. DNA for the CDR3: TGTGCCAGCAGCAGTGTGGAAGAGCAGTTCTTC. Its translation is CASSSVEEQFF. V and J are TRBV7-2 and TRBJ2-1; D uncertain. V was shortened by 5 bases and J by 10 bases, with 9 bases between the two germline ends. The germline V gene has CDR1 SGHTA and CDR2 FQGNSA. CDR3 length: 11 amino acids. Looking up the rest from reference TRBV7-2 and TRBJ2-1 gives the full variable domain: GAGVSQSPSNKVTEKGKDVELRCDPISGHTALYWYRQSLGQGLEFLIYFQGNSAPDKSGLPSDRFSAERTGGSVSTLTIQRTQQEDSAVYLCASSSVEEQFFGPGTRLTVL.

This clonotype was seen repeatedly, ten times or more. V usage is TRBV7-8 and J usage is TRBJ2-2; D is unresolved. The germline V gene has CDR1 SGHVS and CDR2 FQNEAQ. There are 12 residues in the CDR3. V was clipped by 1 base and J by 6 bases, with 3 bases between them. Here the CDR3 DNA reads TGTGCCAGCAGCTTAGATTCCGGGGAGCTGTTTTTT. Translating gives CASSLDSGELFF.

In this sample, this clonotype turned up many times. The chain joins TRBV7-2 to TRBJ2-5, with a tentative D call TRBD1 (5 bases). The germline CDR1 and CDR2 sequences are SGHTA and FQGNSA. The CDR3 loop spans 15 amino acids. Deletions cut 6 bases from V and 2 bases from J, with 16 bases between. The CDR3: CASRRLLTVQETQYF. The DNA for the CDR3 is TGTGCCAGCAGGCGCCTGCTGACAGTACAAGAGACCCAGTACTTC.

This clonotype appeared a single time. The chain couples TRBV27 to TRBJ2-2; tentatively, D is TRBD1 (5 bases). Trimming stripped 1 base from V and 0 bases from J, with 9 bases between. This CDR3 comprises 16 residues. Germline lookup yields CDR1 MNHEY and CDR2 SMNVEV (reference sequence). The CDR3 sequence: CASSLFGATNTGELFF. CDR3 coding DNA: TGTGCCAGCAGTTTATTTGGGGCAACGAACACCGGGGAGCTGTTTTTT.

Written as DNA, the CDR3 is TGTGCCAGCAGCCAGGGACAGTATGGCTACACCTTC. It encodes CASSQGQYGYTF. The chain has TRBV7-2 and TRBJ1-2, with TRBD1 matching over 7 bases. V gave up 5 bases and J gave up 5 bases; unmatched junction bases: 2. Looked up from germline, CDR1 is SGHTA and CDR2 is FQGNSA. This CDR3 has 12 amino acids.

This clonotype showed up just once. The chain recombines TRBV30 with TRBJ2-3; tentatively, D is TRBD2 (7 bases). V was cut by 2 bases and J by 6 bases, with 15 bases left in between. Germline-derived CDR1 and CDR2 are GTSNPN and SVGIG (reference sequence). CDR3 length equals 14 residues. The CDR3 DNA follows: TGTGCCTGGAGTTGGGGGGGGGGCCGGGATACGCAGTATTTT. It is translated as CAWSWGGGRDTQYF.

The CDR3 DNA reads as TGCGCCAGCAGCAAGGGACAGGGTGTTTACAATGAGCAGTTCTTC. This encodes CASSKGQGVYNEQFF. The V and J genes are TRBV5-1 and TRBJ2-1, with 9 positions matching TRBD1. CDR3 length: 15 residues. The germline CDR1 and CDR2 sequences are SGHRS and YFSETQ. The ends lost 4 bases at V and 4 bases at J; junction bases unmatched: 6.

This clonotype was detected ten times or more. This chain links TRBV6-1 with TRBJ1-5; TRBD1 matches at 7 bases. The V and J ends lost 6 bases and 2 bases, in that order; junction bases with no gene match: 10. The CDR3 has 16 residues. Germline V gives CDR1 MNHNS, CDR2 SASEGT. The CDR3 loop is CASRNRDRGRNQPQHF. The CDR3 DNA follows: TGTGCCAGCAGGAACCGGGACAGAGGCCGCAATCAGCCCCAGCATTTT.

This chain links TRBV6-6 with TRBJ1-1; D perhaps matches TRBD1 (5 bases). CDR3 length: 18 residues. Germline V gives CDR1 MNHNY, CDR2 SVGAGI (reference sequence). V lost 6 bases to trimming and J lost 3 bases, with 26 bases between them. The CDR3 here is CASSDHPGKLDSYTEAFF. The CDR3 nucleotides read TGTGCCAGCAGCGACCATCCCGGAAAGTTAGACAGCTACACTGAAGCTTTCTTT.

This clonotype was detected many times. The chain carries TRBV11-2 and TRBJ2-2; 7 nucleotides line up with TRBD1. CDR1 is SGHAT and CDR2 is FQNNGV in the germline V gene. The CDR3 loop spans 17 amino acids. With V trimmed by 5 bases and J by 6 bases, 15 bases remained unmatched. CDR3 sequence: CASSPPGRGRMAGELFF. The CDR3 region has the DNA TGTGCCAGCAGCCCCCCGGGAAGGGGGCGAATGGCCGGGGAGCTGTTTTTT.

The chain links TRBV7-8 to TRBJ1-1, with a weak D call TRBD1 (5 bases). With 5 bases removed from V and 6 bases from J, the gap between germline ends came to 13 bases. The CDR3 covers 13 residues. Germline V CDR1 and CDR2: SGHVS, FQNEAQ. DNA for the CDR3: TGTGCCAGCAGCAATACCAGGGTCTCTGAAGCTTTCTTT. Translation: CASSNTRVSEAFF.

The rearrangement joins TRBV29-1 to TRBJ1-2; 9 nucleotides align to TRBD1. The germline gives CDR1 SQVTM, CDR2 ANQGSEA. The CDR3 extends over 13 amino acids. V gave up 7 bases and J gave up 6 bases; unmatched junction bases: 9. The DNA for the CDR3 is TGCAGCGCCTCGACAGGGGGGTTTAATGGCTACACCTTC. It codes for CSASTGGFNGYTF.

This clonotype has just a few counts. CDR3 in amino acids: CASSPGAGGVNEQFF. In DNA, the CDR3 is TGTGCCAGCAGCCCGGGGGCGGGAGGAGTTAATGAGCAGTTCTTC. The chain uses TRBV11-3 and TRBJ2-1; 8 positions match TRBD2. Germline V gene sequence: CDR1 SGHNT, CDR2 YENEEA. V dropped 5 bases and J dropped 7; count of bases not matched to a gene: 10. The CDR3 consists of 15 residues.

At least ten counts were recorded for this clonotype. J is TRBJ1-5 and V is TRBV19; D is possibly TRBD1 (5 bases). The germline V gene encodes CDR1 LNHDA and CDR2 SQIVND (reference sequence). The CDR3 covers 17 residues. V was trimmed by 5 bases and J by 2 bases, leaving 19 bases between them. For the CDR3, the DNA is TGTGCCAGTAGTCGATACATGGGCGGGGGTCGCAATCAGCCCCAGCATTTT. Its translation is CASSRYMGGGRNQPQHF.

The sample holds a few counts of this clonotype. The DNA of the CDR3 is TGTGCCAGCAGCGTCGAGGGACCCGCAGGTGGCGAGCAGTACTTC. Protein: CASSVEGPAGGEQYF. V usage is TRBV11-2 and J usage is TRBJ2-7; D may match TRBD1 or TRBD2 (5 bases each). This CDR3 spans 15 amino acids. V was shortened by 5 bases and J by 6 bases, with 20 bases between the two germline ends. In germline, CDR1 is SGHAT, CDR2 FQNNGV.

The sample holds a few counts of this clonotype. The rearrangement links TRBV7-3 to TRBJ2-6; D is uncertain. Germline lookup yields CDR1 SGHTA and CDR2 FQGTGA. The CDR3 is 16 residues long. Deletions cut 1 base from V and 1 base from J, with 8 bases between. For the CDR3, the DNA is TGTGCCAGCAGCTTAAATTTGTGGTCTGGGGCCAACGTCCTGACTTTC. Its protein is CASSLNLWSGANVLTF.

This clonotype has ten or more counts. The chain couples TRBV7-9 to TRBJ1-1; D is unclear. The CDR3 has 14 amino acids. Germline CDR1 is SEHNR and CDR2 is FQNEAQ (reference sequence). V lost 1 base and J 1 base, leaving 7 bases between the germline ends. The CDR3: CASSLGGGNTEAFF. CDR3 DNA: TGTGCCAGCAGCTTAGGAGGCGGGAACACTGAAGCTTTCTTT. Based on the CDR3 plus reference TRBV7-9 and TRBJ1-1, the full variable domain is DTGVSQNPRHKITKRGQNVTFRCDPISEHNRLYWYRQTLGQGPEFLTYFQNEAQLEKSRLLSDRFSAERPKGSFSTLEIQRTEQGDSAMYLCASSLGGGNTEAFFGQGTRLTVV.

The CDR3 DNA is TGTGCCAGCAGCTTTTCGACAGGGACGAACACTGAAGCTTTCTTT. Translation gives CASSFSTGTNTEAFF. The J gene is TRBJ1-1, the V gene TRBV11-1, with 7 bases lining up with TRBD1. The V gene end was trimmed by 3 bases and the J gene end by 1 base; junction bases not matched to a gene: 5. The CDR3 covers 15 residues. Germline CDR1 and CDR2: SGHAT and FQDESV (reference sequence).

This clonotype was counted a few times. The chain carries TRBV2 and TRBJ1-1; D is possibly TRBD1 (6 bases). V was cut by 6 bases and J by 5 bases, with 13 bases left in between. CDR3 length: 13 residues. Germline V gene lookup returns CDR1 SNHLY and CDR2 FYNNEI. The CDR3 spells CASSSIGGTEAFF. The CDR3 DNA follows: TGTGCCAGCAGCTCTATAGGGGGAACTGAAGCTTTCTTT.

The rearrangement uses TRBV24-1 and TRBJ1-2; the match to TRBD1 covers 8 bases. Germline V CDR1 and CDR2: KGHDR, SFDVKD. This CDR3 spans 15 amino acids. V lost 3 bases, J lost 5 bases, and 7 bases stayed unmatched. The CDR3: CATSDPGQGRYGYTF. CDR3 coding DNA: TGTGCCACCAGTGATCCTGGACAGGGCCGGTATGGCTACACCTTC.

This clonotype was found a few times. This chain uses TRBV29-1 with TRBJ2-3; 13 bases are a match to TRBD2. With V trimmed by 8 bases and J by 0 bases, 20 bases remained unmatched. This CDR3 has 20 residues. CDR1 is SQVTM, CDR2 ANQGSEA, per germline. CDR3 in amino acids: CSRLGFTGTSGITSTDTQYF. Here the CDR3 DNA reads TGCAGCCGACTCGGGTTTACCGGGACTAGCGGGATCACTAGCACAGATACGCAGTATTTT.

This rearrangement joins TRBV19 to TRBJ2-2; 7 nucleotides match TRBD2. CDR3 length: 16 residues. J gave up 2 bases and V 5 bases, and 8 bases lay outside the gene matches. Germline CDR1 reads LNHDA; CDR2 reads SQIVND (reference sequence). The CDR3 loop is CASSPRSSGNTGELFF. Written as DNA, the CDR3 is TGTGCCAGTAGTCCCCGGTCTAGCGGTAACACCGGGGAGCTGTTTTTT. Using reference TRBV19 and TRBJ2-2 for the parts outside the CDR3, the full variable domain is DGGITQSPKYLFRKEGQNVTLSCEQNLNHDAMYWYRQDPGQGLRLIYYSQIVNDFQKGDIAEGYSVSREKKESFPLTVTSAQKNPTAFYLCASSPRSSGNTGELFFGEGSRLTVL.

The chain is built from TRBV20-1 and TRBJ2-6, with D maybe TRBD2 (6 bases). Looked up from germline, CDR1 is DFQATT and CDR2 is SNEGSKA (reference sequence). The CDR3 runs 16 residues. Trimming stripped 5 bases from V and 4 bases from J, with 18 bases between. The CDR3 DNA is TGCAGTGCTTTCCGACCGGGAGCTCGAGGGGCCAACGTCCTGACTTTC. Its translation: CSAFRPGARGANVLTF.

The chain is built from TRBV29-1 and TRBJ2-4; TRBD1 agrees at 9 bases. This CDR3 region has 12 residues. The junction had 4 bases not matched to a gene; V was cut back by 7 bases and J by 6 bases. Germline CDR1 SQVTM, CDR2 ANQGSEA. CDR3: CSARTGVNIQYF. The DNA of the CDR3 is TGCAGCGCCCGGACAGGGGTAAACATTCAGTACTTC.

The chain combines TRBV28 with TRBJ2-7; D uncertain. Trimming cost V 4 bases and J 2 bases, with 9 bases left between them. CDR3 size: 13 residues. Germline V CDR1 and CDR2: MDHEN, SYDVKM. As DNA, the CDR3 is TGTGCCAGCAGTTCGAGAGTTCCCTACGAGCAGTACTTC. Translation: CASSSRVPYEQYF.

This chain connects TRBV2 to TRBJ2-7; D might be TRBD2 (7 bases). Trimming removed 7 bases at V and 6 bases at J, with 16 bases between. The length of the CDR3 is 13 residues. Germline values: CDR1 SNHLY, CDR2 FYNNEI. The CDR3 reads CASKGGSLGEQYF. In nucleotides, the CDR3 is TGTGCCAGCAAGGGGGGGAGTTTGGGCGAGCAGTACTTC.